This T cell receptor beta chain was identified during a study of HIV-infected patients and healthy controls. No cell fractionation was done, so the repertoire covers all unsorted peripheral blood T cells. A 2.5 ml peripheral blood sample was taken for RNA. The V segment lost 6 bases and the J segment 8 bases; nucleotides outside the gene matches: 12. The CDR3 is made up of 14 amino acids. The germline gives CDR1 MNHEY, CDR2 SVGAGI. This clonotype has a count of ten or more. cDNA was made from about 510 ng RNA using alpha and beta constant primers. Each of the alpha and beta chains got its own library through chain-specific third strand synthesis with indices. Using its own MiXCR run on the 5' RACE reads, TCRdb lists one record per CDR3 protein. This sample has 8,000 to 10,000 distinct CDR3 sequences, with roughly 7% found just once.

The origin of this receptor is an adult with HIV infection. This sequence joins TRBV6-5 and TRBJ1-2; 7 positions match TRBD1. This sample comprised blood, obtained before antiretroviral therapy. The CDR3 DNA reads TGTGCCAGCAGCTCCCTGAGCACAGGGGCAGGCTACACCTTC. This sequence encodes CASSSLSTGAGYTF.